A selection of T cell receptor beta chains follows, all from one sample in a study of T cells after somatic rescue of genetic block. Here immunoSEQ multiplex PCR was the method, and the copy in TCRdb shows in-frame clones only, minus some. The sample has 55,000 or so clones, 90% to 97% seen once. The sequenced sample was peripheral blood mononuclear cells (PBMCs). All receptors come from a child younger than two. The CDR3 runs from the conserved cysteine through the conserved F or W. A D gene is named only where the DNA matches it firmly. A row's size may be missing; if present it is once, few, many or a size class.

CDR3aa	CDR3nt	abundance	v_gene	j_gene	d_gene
CASSSAGGNQPQHF	TGTGCCAGCAGTTCAGCAGGGGGCAATCAGCCCCAGCATTTT	-	TRBV27	TRBJ1-5	-
CASSPGEGVYGYTF	TGTGCCAGCAGCCCTGGGGAGGGGGTGTATGGCTACACCTTC	once	TRBV9	TRBJ1-2	-
CASSTRQNTEAFF	TGTGCCAGCAGCACCCGACAGAACACTGAAGCTTTCTTT	-	TRBV7-9	TRBJ1-1	-
CASSRGQGAYEQYF	TGTGCCAGCAGCCGGGGACAGGGAGCCTACGAGCAGTACTTC	once	TRBV7-2	TRBJ2-7	TRBD1
CASSGQGDRGKAFF	TGTGCCAGCAGTGGGCAGGGGGACAGGGGGAAGGCTTTCTTT	-	TRBV25-1	TRBJ1-1	TRBD1
CASSLGTGGWNTEAFF	TGTGCCAGCAGCTTGGGGACAGGGGGTTGGAACACTGAAGCTTTCTTT	-	TRBV5-5	TRBJ1-1	TRBD1
CASSLDSSYEQYF	TGTGCCAGCAGTTTGGACAGCTCCTACGAGCAGTACTTC	-	TRBV27	TRBJ2-7	-
CASSFQGRYEQYF	TGTGCCAGCAGCTTCCAGGGGAGGTACGAGCAGTACTTC	-	TRBV13	TRBJ2-7	-
CASSKGPRGLNYGYTF	TGTGCCAGCAGCAAAGGGCCCAGGGGGCTAAACTATGGCTACACCTTC	-	TRBV21-1	TRBJ1-2	-
CASSLRTGGYEQYF	TGTGCCAGCAGCTTAAGGACAGGGGGCTACGAGCAGTACTTC	-	TRBV11-2	TRBJ2-7	TRBD1
CASSKLTSGRDEQYF	TGTGCCAGCAGCAAATTGACTAGCGGGAGAGACGAGCAGTACTTC	-	TRBV11-2	TRBJ2-7	TRBD2
CASSWDRVVDTQYF	TGTGCCAGCAGTTGGGACAGGGTGGTAGATACGCAGTATTTT	-	TRBV28	TRBJ2-3	TRBD1
CAIRNPQGADTQYF	TGTGCCATCAGGAACCCACAGGGAGCAGATACGCAGTATTTT	-	TRBV10-3	TRBJ2-3	-
CASSSPRDRKETQYF	TGTGCCAGCAGCTCGCCCCGGGACAGAAAAGAGACCCAGTACTTC	-	TRBV5-4	TRBJ2-5	TRBD1
CASSPTPGRNTEAFF	TGTGCCAGCTCACCGACGCCGGGGCGGAACACTGAAGCTTTCTTT	-	TRBV18	TRBJ1-1	-
CAISDGNTIYF	TGTGCCATCAGTGATGGAAACACCATATATTTT	once	TRBV10-3	TRBJ1-3	-
CASRAPYQETQYF	TGTGCCAGCAGAGCCCCGTACCAAGAGACCCAGTACTTC	-	TRBV7-9	TRBJ2-5	-
CASSWTGGNTIYF	TGTGCCAGCAGCTGGACAGGTGGAAACACCATATATTTT	-	TRBV7-2	TRBJ1-3	TRBD1